This is a list of T cell receptor beta chains from one sample in a study of T cell responses to AZD1222 COVID-19 vaccine. Generated by immunoSEQ multiplex PCR, the TCRdb table keeps only in-frame clones and is missing some. The sample consists of 120,000 or so clones, more than 85% of them appearing once. Here the sequenced sample was peripheral blood, taken on day 0 of MenACWY control vaccination. These receptors were taken from an adult in good health. Both conserved end residues are part of each CDR3. Fields, in order: clone size, V gene, CDR3 protein. Clone size is shown for a subset of rows, as once, few, many or a class of expanded clone.

>NA|TRBV7-2
CASSLGGTYNEQFF
>NA|TRBV7-8
CASSRPGLAGWHEQFF
>NA|TRBV19
CASSILLADTDTQYF
>NA|TRBV7-2
CASSFPGNNSPLHF
>NA|TRBV7-3
CASSLDSPGGGSEQFF
>NA|TRBV5-4
CASSYPGQGDLGYGYTF
>NA|TRBV4-3
CASSQDIRNTEAFF
>NA|TRBV2
CASKKSGETQYF
>NA|TRBV7-7
CASSFGTSGTDEQFF
>NA|TRBV2
CASRRDSLSPLHF
>NA|TRBV7-8
CASSLGGQPYEQYF
>few|TRBV11-3
CASSLERTGQNQFF
>NA|TRBV6-1
CASSGRTSGKTDTQYF
>NA|TRBV11-1
CASSLRLAVYNEQFF
>NA|TRBV27
CASSLVGAGTGELFF
>NA|TRBV19
CASSMGGDLYGYTF
>NA|TRBV5-1
CASSLTGANTEAFF
>NA|TRBV6-5
CASSNANEQYF
>NA|TRBV3-1/TRBV3-2
CASSQDPGQGREQYF
>NA|TRBV5-6
CASSSTAGTKMAIPYF
>few|TRBV19
CASSIVNRNNEQFF
>NA|TRBV11-3
CASSLIEETQYF
>NA|TRBV12-3/TRBV12-4
CASSLRAGGAFF
>NA|TRBV9
CASSVASERSYNEQFF
>NA|TRBV11-3
CASSSAGGTRREQYF
>NA|TRBV10-3
CAISEGRQGDQPQHF
>NA|TRBV27
CASRRQNEKLFF
>NA|TRBV10-3
CAISEPTSGQETQYF
>NA|TRBV3-1/TRBV3-2
CASSPFGNTEAFF
>NA|TRBV5-1
CASSLARRGLSETQYF
>NA|TRBV5-4
CASSFQPGAGGSPLHF
>once|TRBV20-1
CSAPTGGEAFF
>NA|TRBV11-3
CASSFLGYNEQYF
>NA|TRBV5-1
CASSPDSFYEQYF
>NA|TRBV6-5
CASTLDRLNQPQHF
>NA|TRBV3-1/TRBV3-2
CASSQGGLAGVYEQYF
>NA|TRBV19
CASSVGQGAVNQPQHF
>NA|TRBV7-8
CASRDRGSGKLFF
>NA|TRBV5-5
CASSLAFVLGNTEAFF
>NA|TRBV5-3
CARSRDSLLYNEQFF
>few|TRBV10-3
CAISDTRMNTEAFF
>NA|TRBV10-3
CAISENREQYF
>NA|TRBV6-5
CASSPLTGTRGELFF
>NA|TRBV27
CASSPTLGGALSLHF
>NA|TRBV3-1/TRBV3-2
CASSQLNQPQHF
>NA|TRBV7-9
CASSSSTTSYNEQFF
>NA|TRBV3-1/TRBV3-2
CASSQERTSGYNEQFF
>NA|TRBV7-9
CASSLAQGGKTQYF
>NA|TRBV5-1
CASSLSPQTGTSGRNEQFF
>NA|TRBV5-1
CASSLRAGAHWETQYF
>NA|TRBV6-2/TRBV6-3
CASSPMGDTQYF
>NA|TRBV3-1/TRBV3-2
CASSQVYSFNEKLFF
>NA|TRBV9
CASSVDGGGNQPQHF